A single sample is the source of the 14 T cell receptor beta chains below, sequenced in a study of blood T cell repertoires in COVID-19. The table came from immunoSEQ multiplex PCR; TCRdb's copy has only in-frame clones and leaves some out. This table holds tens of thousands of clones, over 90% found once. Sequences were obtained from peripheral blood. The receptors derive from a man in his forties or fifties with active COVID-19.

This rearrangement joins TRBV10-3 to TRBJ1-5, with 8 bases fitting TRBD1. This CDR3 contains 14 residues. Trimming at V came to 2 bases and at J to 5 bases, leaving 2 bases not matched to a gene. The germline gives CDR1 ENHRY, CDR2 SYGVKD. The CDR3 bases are TGTGCCATCAGTGAGGGGACAGGATATCAGCCCCAGCATTTT. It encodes CAISEGTGYQPQHF.

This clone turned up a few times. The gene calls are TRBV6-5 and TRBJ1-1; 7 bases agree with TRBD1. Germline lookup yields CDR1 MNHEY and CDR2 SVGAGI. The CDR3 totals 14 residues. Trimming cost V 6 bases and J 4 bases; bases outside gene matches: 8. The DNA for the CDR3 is TGTGCCAGCAGCTTGACAGGGTTAGGCACTGAAGCTTTCTTT. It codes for CASSLTGLGTEAFF.

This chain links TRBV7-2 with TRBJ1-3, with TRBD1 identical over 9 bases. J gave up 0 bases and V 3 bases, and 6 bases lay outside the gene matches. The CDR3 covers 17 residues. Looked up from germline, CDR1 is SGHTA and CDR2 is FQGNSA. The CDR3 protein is CASSFAPTGGSGNTIYF. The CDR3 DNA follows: TGTGCCAGCAGCTTTGCCCCGACAGGGGGCTCTGGAAACACCATATATTTT.

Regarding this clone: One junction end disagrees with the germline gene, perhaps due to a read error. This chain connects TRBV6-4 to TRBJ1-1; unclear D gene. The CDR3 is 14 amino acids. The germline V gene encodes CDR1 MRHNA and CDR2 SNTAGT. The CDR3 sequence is CASSGLSENSEAFF. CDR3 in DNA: TGTGCCAGCAGTGGATTAAGTGAGAACTCTGAAGCTTTCTTT.

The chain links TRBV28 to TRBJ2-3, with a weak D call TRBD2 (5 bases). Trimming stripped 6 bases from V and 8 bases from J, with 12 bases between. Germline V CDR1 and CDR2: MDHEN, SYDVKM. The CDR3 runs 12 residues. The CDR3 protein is CASSPDSSTQYF. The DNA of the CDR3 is TGTGCCAGCAGCCCGGACTCGAGTACGCAGTATTTT.

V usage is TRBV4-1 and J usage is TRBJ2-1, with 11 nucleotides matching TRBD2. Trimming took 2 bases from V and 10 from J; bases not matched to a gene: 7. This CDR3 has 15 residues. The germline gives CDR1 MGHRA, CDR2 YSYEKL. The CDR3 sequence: CASSQSLAGGREQFF. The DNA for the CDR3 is TGCGCCAGCAGCCAAAGCCTAGCGGGGGGACGGGAGCAGTTCTTC.

CDR3 amino acids: CASSQGSGREVGELFF. CDR3 nucleotide sequence: TGCGCCAGCAGCCAAGGAAGCGGGAGGGAAGTCGGGGAGCTGTTTTTT. This chain uses TRBV4-1 with TRBJ2-2, with 10 bases identical to TRBD2. The ends lost 1 base at V and 7 bases at J; junction bases unmatched: 6. This CDR3 has 16 residues. In germline, CDR1 is MGHRA, CDR2 YSYEKL.

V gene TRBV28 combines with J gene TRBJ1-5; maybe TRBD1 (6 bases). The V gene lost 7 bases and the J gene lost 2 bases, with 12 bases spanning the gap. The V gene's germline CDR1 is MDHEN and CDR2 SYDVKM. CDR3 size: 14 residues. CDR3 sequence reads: CASKVGQRNQPQHF. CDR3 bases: TGTGCCAGCAAGGTAGGACAGCGCAATCAGCCCCAGCATTTT.

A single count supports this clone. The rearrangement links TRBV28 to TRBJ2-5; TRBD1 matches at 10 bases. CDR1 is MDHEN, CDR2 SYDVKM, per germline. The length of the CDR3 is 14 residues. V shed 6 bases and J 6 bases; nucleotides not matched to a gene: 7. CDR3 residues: CASSGTGAGKTQYF. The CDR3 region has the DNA TGTGCCAGCAGCGGGACAGGGGCGGGCAAGACCCAGTACTTC.

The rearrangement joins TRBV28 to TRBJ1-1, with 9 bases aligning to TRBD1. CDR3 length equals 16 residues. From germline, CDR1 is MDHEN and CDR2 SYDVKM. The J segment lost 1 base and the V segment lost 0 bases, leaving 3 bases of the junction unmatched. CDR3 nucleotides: TGTGCCAGCAGTTTATGGACAGGGGGGAAGAACACTGAAGCTTTCTTT. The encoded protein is CASSLWTGGKNTEAFF.

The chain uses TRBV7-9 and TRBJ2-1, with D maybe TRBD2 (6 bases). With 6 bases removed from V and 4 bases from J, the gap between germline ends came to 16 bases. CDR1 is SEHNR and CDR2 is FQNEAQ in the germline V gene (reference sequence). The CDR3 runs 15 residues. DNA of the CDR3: TGTGCCAGCAGTTCGGATCCGGGAGTGTACAATGAGCAGTTCTTC. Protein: CASSSDPGVYNEQFF.

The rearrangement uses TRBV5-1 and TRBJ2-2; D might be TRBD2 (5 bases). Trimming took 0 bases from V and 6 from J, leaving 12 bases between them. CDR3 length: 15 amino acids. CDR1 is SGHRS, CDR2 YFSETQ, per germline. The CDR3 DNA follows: TGCGCCAGCAGCTTGGCCGTTCGAGGGCCCGGGGAGCTGTTTTTT. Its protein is CASSLAVRGPGELFF.

The CDR3 DNA reads TGTGCCAGCAGTCAGGGACTGCTAGAGACCCAGTACTTC. This sequence encodes CASSQGLLETQYF. This chain uses TRBV12-3 or TRBV12-4 with TRBJ2-5, with D possibly matching TRBD2 (6 bases). The CDR3 has 13 amino acids. Trimming cost V 5 bases and J 4 bases, with 11 bases left between them.

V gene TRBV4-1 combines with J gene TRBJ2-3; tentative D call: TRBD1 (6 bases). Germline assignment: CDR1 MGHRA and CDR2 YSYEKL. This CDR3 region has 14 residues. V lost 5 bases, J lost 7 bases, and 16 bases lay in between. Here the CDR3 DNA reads TGCGCCAGCAGCAGGGGCCAACAGGGAAATACGCAGTATTTT. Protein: CASSRGQQGNTQYF.